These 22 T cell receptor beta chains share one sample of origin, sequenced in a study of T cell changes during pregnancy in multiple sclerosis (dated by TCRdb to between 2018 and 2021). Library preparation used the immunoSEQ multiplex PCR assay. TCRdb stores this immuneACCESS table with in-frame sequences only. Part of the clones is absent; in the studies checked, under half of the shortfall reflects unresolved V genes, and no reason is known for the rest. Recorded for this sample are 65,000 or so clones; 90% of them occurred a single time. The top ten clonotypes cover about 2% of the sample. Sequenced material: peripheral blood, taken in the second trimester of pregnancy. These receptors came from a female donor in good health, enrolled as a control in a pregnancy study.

As DNA, the CDR3 is TGTGCCACCAGTCCAGGTCGTGCTAACTATGGCTACACCTTC. Translating it yields CATSPGRANYGYTF. The rearrangement links TRBV15 to TRBJ1-2; D is uncertain. The V and J ends lost 6 bases and 0 bases respectively, with 11 bases between them. Germline CDR1 and CDR2: LNHNV and YYDKDF (reference sequence). This CDR3 has 14 amino acids.

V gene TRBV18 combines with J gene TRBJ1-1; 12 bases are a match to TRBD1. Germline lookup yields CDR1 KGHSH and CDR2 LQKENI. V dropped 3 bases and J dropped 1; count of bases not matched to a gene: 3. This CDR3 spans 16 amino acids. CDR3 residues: CASSPGQGAGNTEAFF. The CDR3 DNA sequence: TGTGCCAGCTCACCGGGACAGGGGGCGGGGAACACTGAAGCTTTCTTT.

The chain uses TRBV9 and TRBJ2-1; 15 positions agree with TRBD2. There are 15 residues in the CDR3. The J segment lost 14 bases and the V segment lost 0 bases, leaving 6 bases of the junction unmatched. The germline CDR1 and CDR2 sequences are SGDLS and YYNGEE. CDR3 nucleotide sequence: TGTGCCAGCAGCGTAGGGACTAGCGGGGGGGATCTTGAGTTCTTC. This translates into CASSVGTSGGDLEFF.

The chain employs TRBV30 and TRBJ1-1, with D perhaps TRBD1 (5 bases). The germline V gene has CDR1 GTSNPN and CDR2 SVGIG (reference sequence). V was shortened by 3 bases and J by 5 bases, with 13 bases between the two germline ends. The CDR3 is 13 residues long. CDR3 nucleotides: TGTGCCTGGAGGCTGGGGCAGGGTACTGAAGCTTTCTTT. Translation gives CAWRLGQGTEAFF. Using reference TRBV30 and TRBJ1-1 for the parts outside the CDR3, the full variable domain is SQTIHQWPATLVQPVGSPLSLECTVEGTSNPNLYWYRQAAGRGLQLLFYSVGIGQISSEVPQNLSASRPQDRQFILSSKKLLLSDSGFYLCAWRLGQGTEAFFGQGTRLTVV.

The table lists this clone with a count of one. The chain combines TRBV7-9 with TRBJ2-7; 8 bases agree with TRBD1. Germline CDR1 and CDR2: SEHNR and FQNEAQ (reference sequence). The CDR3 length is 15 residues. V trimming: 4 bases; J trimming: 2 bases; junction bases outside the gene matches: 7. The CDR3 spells CASSSRRTGTYEQYF. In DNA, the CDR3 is TGTGCCAGCAGCTCCCGACGGACAGGGACCTACGAGCAGTACTTC. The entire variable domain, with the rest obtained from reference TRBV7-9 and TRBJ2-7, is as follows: DTGVSQNPRHKITKRGQNVTFRCDPISEHNRLYWYRQTLGQGPEFLTYFQNEAQLEKSRLLSDRFSAERPKGSFSTLEIQRTEQGDSAMYLCASSSRRTGTYEQYFGPGTRLTVT.

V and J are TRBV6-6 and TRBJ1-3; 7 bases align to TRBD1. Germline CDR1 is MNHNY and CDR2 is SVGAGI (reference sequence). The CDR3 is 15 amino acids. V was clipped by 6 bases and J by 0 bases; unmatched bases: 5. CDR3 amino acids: CASSWGQTSGNTIYF. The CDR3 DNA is TGTGCCAGCAGCTGGGGACAGACCTCTGGAAACACCATATATTTT.

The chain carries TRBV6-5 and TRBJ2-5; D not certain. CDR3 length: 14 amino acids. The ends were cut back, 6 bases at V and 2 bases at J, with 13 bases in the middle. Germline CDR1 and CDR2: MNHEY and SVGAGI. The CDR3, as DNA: TGTGCCAGCAGGGTAGGAGATCAGCAAGAGACCCAGTACTTC. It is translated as CASRVGDQQETQYF.

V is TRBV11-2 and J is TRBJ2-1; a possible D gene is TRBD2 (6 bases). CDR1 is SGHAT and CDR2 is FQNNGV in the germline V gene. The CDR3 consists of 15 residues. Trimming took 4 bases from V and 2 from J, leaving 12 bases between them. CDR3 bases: TGTGCCAGCAGCTACCGGCGGAGGGCCTACAATGAGCAGTTCTTC. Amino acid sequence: CASSYRRRAYNEQFF.

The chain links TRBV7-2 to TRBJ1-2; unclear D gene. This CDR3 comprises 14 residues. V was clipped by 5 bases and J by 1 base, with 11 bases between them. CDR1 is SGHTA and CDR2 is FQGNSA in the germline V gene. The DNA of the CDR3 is TGTGCCAGCAGCCGGCCCGGGAGTAACTATGGCTACACCTTC. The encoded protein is CASSRPGSNYGYTF.

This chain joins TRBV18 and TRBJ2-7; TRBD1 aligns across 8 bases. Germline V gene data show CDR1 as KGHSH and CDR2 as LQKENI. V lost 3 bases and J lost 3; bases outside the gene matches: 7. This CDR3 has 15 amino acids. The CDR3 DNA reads TGTGCCAGCTCACCGCCTCTAGACAGGGGCTACGAGCAGTACTTC. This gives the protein CASSPPLDRGYEQYF.

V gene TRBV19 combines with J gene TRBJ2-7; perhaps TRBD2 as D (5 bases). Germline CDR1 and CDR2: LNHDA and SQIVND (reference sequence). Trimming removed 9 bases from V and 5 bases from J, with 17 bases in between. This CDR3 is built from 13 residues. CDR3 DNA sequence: TGTGCCAGCGCGCAATCTACCGGGGACGAGCAGTACTTC. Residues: CASAQSTGDEQYF. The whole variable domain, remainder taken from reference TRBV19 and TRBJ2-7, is DGGITQSPKYLFRKEGQNVTLSCEQNLNHDAMYWYRQDPGQGLRLIYYSQIVNDFQKGDIAEGYSVSREKKESFPLTVTSAQKNPTAFYLCASAQSTGDEQYFGPGTRLTVT.

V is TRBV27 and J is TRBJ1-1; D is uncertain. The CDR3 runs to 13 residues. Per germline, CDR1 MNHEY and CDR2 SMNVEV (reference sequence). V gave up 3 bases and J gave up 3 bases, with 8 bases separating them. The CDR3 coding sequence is TGTGCCAGCAGTTTGACTATTCACACTGAAGCTTTCTTT. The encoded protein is CASSLTIHTEAFF.

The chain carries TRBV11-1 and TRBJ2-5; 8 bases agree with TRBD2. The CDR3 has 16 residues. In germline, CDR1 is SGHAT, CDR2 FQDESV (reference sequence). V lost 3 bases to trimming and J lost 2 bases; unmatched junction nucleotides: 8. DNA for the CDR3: TGTGCCAGCAGCTTGGGAACTAGCGGACTACAAGAGACCCAGTACTTC. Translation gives CASSLGTSGLQETQYF.

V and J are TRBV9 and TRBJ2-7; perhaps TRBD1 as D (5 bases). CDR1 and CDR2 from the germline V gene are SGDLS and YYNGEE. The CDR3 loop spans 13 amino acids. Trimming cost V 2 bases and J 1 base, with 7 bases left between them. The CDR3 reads CASSVDSSYEQYF. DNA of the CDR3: TGTGCCAGCAGCGTCGACAGTTCCTACGAGCAGTACTTC.

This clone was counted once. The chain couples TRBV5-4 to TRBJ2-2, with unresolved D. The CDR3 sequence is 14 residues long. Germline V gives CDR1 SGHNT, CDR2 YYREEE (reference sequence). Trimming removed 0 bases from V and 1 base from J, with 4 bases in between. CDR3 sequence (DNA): TGTGCCAGCAGCTTGGGCGGGAACACCGGGGAGCTGTTTTTT. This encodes CASSLGGNTGELFF. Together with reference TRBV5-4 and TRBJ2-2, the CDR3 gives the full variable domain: ETGVTQSPTHLIKTRGQQVTLRCSSQSGHNTVSWYQQALGQGPQFIFQYYREEENGRGNFPPRFSGLQFPNYSSELNVNALELDDSALYLCASSLGGNTGELFFGEGSRLTVL.

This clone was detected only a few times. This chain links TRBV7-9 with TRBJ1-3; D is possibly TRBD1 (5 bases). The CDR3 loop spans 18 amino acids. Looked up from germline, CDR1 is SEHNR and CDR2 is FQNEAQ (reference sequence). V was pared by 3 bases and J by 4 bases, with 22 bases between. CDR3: CASSLRLDQGLRGNTIYF. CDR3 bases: TGTGCCAGCAGCTTGCGCCTAGACCAGGGTTTACGGGGAAACACCATATATTTT.

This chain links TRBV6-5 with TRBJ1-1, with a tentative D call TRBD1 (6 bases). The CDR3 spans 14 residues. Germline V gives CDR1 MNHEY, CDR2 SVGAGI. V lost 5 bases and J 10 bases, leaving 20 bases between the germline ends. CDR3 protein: CASSDGGPGTGAFF. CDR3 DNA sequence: TGTGCCAGCAGTGATGGGGGCCCCGGGACGGGAGCTTTCTTT.

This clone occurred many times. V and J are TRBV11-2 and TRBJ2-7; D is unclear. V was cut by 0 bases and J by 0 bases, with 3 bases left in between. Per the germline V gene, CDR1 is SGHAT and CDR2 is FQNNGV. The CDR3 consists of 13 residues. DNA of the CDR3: TGTGCCAGCAGCTTAGACGGCTCCTACGAGCAGTACTTC. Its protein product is CASSLDGSYEQYF.

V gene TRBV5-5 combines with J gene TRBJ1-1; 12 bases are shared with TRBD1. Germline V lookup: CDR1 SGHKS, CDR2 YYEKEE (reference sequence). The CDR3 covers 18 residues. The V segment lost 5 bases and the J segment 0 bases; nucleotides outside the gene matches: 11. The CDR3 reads CASREDPGQGAMNTEAFF. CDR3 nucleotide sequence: TGTGCCAGCAGGGAGGATCCGGGACAGGGGGCGATGAACACTGAAGCTTTCTTT.

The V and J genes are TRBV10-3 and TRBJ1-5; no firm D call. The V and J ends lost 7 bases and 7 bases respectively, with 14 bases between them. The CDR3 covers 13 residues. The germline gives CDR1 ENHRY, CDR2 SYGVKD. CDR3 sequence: CAIKAGPLQPQHF. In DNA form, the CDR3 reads TGTGCCATCAAAGCAGGTCCCTTACAGCCCCAGCATTTT.

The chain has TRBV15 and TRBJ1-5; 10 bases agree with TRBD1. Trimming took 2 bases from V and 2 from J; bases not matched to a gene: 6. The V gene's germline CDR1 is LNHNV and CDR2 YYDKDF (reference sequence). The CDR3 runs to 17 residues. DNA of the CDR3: TGTGCCACCAGCAGACCCCCCGGGACAGGGGGCAATCAGCCCCAGCATTTT. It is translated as CATSRPPGTGGNQPQHF.

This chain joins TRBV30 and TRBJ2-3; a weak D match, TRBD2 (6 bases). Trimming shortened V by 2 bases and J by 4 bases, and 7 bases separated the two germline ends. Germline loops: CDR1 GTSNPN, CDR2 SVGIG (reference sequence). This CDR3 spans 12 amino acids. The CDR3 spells CAWSPGADTQYF. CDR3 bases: TGTGCCTGGAGTCCGGGGGCAGATACGCAGTATTTT.